This passage covers 32 T cell receptor beta chains from one sample sequenced in a study of blood T cell repertoires in COVID-19. Generated by immunoSEQ multiplex PCR, the TCRdb table keeps only in-frame clones and is missing some. This table holds some 310,000 clones, around 87% found once. Sequencing was carried out using peripheral blood. These receptors were collected from a woman in her forties with COVID-19, enrolled during active disease.

The chain employs TRBV6-5 and TRBJ1-2, with TRBD1 matching 11 bases. The V gene's germline CDR1 is MNHEY and CDR2 SVGAGI. The CDR3 has 16 amino acids. After removal of 2 bases from V and 7 bases from J, the junction contained 9 bases not matched to a gene. In nucleotides, the CDR3 is TGTGCCAGCAGTTACACGCGAGGACAGGGGGCTAGTGGCTACACCTTC. Its translation: CASSYTRGQGASGYTF.

The chain carries TRBV9 and TRBJ1-1; 9 bases agree with TRBD1. This CDR3 has 17 residues. Trimming took 1 base from V and 5 from J; bases not matched to a gene: 12. CDR1 SGDLS and CDR2 YYNGEE come from the germline V gene. In nucleotides, the CDR3 is TGTGCCAGCAGCGTATCCACAGGGGGCGATTTTTGGACTGAAGCTTTCTTT. Its protein is CASSVSTGGDFWTEAFF.

This chain connects TRBV9 to TRBJ2-2; D not certain. V lost 3 bases, J lost 5 bases, and 11 bases lay in between. The length of the CDR3 is 14 residues. Per germline, CDR1 SGDLS and CDR2 YYNGEE. Here the CDR3 DNA reads TGTGCCAGCAGCGGAGAGAGAGGTACCGGGGAGCTGTTTTTT. It yields the protein CASSGERGTGELFF.

This clone was found once. The rearrangement joins TRBV27 to TRBJ2-7; tentative D call: TRBD1 (7 bases). CDR3 length: 14 residues. Germline V gives CDR1 MNHEY, CDR2 SMNVEV (reference sequence). Trimming left V 3 bases short and J 5 bases short, with 14 bases between. The CDR3 sequence is CASSFPQGEDEQYF. The CDR3 DNA reads TGTGCCAGCAGTTTCCCGCAGGGGGAGGACGAGCAGTACTTC.

The genes are TRBV18 and TRBJ2-1, with TRBD2 matching 14 bases. The CDR3 has 18 amino acids. The V and J ends lost 7 bases and 2 bases, in that order; junction bases with no gene match: 10. CDR1 KGHSH and CDR2 LQKENI come from the germline V gene. CDR3 nucleotides: TGTGCCAGCTACACCGGGACTAGCGGGAGAGGCCCCTACAATGAGCAGTTCTTC. It is translated as CASYTGTSGRGPYNEQFF.

The gene calls are TRBV1 and TRBJ1-1; the table calls TRBD1, which could not be checked here. TRBV1 has pseudogene status. The CDR3 extends over 21 amino acids. This chain's CDR3 is CTSSQGNPLRGVMRMNTEAFF. The DNA for the CDR3 is TGCACCAGCAGCCAAGGGAATCCCCTCAGGGGCGTAATGAGAATGAACACTGAAGCTTTCTTT.

In this sample, this clone turned up a few times. This chain uses TRBV5-1 with TRBJ1-3; TRBD1 aligns across 7 bases. Germline V gene lookup returns CDR1 SGHRS and CDR2 YFSETQ. V lost 0 bases to trimming and J lost 4 bases; unmatched junction nucleotides: 7. The CDR3 sequence is 16 residues long. The CDR3 DNA reads as TGCGCCAGCAGCTTGGCCGGGACAGCATTGGGAAACACCATATATTTT. This codes for CASSLAGTALGNTIYF. Full variable domain (outside the CDR3, taken from reference TRBV5-1 and TRBJ1-3): KAGVTQTPRYLIKTRGQQVTLSCSPISGHRSVSWYQQTPGQGLQFLFEYFSETQRNKGNFPGRFSGRQFSNSRSEMNVSTLELGDSALYLCASSLAGTALGNTIYFGEGSWLTVV.

The rearrangement links TRBV28 to TRBJ1-2; D may be TRBD1 (6 bases). This CDR3 contains 13 residues. The germline CDR1 and CDR2 sequences are MDHEN and SYDVKM. V was cut by 7 bases and J by 8 bases, with 17 bases left in between. In DNA, the CDR3 is TGTGCCAGCACCCCGCCAGGGGCAGGCGGCTACACCTTC. Residues: CASTPPGAGGYTF.

The J gene is TRBJ1-1, the V gene TRBV7-2; no firm D call. Trimming took off 7 bases at V and 1 base at J, with 10 bases between the two ends. Germline loops: CDR1 SGHTA, CDR2 FQGNSA. The CDR3 extends over 13 amino acids. In DNA form, the CDR3 reads TGTGCCAGCACAAAGAGGGCGAACACTGAAGCTTTCTTT. It specifies CASTKRANTEAFF.

V usage is TRBV27 and J usage is TRBJ1-2; possible D gene TRBD1, 6 bases. With 5 bases removed from V and 4 bases from J, the gap between germline ends came to 14 bases. CDR3 length: 14 residues. Germline V gene data show CDR1 as MNHEY and CDR2 as SMNVEV (reference sequence). CDR3 region: CASSVWGHGYGYTF. Written as DNA, the CDR3 is TGTGCCAGCAGTGTGTGGGGGCATGGCTATGGCTACACCTTC.

The chain couples TRBV7-9 to TRBJ1-1; possibly TRBD1 for D (5 bases). V shed 1 base and J shed 7 bases, with 16 bases lying between them. Germline V gives CDR1 SEHNR, CDR2 FQNEAQ (reference sequence). The CDR3 extends over 15 amino acids. CDR3 sequence (DNA): TGTGCCAGCAGCTTAGTAATCGGCAGGGCCAATGAAGCTTTCTTT. Protein: CASSLVIGRANEAFF.

The chain is built from TRBV7-9 and TRBJ2-7; TRBD1 is a possible D gene (6 bases). The CDR3 loop spans 14 amino acids. CDR1 and CDR2 from the germline V gene are SEHNR and FQNEAQ (reference sequence). V gave up 3 bases and J gave up 7 bases, with 16 bases separating them. CDR3 sequence: CASSFDAGRGEQYF. CDR3 in DNA: TGTGCCAGCAGCTTTGACGCGGGTAGGGGGGAGCAGTACTTC.

The chain joins TRBV7-8 to TRBJ2-1, with D unresolved. Germline CDR1 SGHVS, CDR2 FQNEAQ. The germline V and J ends were trimmed by 2 bases and 8 bases, with 19 bases remaining between them. This CDR3 comprises 16 residues. The DNA for the CDR3 is TGTGCCAGCAGCTTATCGCGTATAGCCCGGTCGGATGAGCAGTTCTTC. Residues: CASSLSRIARSDEQFF.

The chain links TRBV21-1 to TRBJ2-7; whether TRBD1, the table's D call, matches the DNA was not checked. TRBV21-1 is labeled a pseudogene. CDR3 length equals 19 residues. Here the CDR3 DNA reads TGTGCCAGCAGCAAATATCAAATTGGAGGACAGGGGGAAACCTACGAGCAGTACTTC. It specifies CASSKYQIGGQGETYEQYF.

The V call is TRBV28, the J call TRBJ1-4, with D possibly matching TRBD1 (5 bases). The CDR3 is 15 residues long. Germline V gene sequence: CDR1 MDHEN, CDR2 SYDVKM. V lost 4 bases and J 4 bases, leaving 13 bases between the germline ends. In DNA, the CDR3 is TGTGCCAGCAGTTCCGCGACAGTCCTTAATGAAAAACTGTTTTTT. Protein product: CASSSATVLNEKLFF.

The V gene is TRBV30, the J gene TRBJ2-1, with a tentative D call TRBD2 (5 bases). V lost 3 bases and J 2 bases, leaving 8 bases between the germline ends. This CDR3 contains 13 residues. Per the germline V gene, CDR1 is GTSNPN and CDR2 is SVGIG (reference sequence). The CDR3 DNA sequence: TGTGCCTGGAGCCGGGATACCTACAATGAGCAGTTCTTC. Protein product: CAWSRDTYNEQFF.

The rearrangement joins TRBV28 to TRBJ2-2, with 12 bases that match TRBD1. The CDR3 is made up of 16 amino acids. V shed 10 bases, J shed 5 bases, and the junction held 11 bases outside the gene matches. From germline, CDR1 is MDHEN and CDR2 SYDVKM. CDR3 nucleotide sequence: TGTGCCACGGCCGGGACAGGGGGCCCAGGGACCGGGGAGCTGTTTTTT. This encodes CATAGTGGPGTGELFF.

The chain uses TRBV28 and TRBJ1-2, with a possible D match to TRBD1 (5 bases). This CDR3 region has 13 residues. CDR1 and CDR2 from the germline V gene are MDHEN and SYDVKM. V shed 6 bases and J shed 3 bases, with 11 bases lying between them. CDR3 sequence: CASRIRVDYGYTF. CDR3 in DNA: TGTGCCAGCAGGATCAGGGTGGACTATGGCTACACCTTC.

The chain recombines TRBV6-1 with TRBJ1-4; TRBD1 matches at 12 bases. Germline CDR1 reads MNHNS; CDR2 reads SASEGT. The CDR3 consists of 18 residues. J was trimmed by 3 bases and V by 6 bases; bases with no gene match: 11. The CDR3 protein is CASSEIRDRGLANEKLFF. The CDR3 bases are TGTGCCAGCAGCGAAATCCGGGACAGGGGGCTAGCTAATGAAAAACTGTTTTTT.

V gene TRBV19 combines with J gene TRBJ1-2; 8 bases line up with TRBD1. The germline CDR1 and CDR2 sequences are LNHDA and SQIVND (reference sequence). The CDR3 runs 13 residues. V gave up 5 bases and J gave up 8 bases; unmatched junction bases: 7. The CDR3: CASSHDRGRGYTF. CDR3 nucleotides: TGTGCCAGTAGTCATGACAGGGGCAGGGGCTACACCTTC.

V usage is TRBV29-1 and J usage is TRBJ2-5, with a possible D match to TRBD1 (5 bases). In germline, CDR1 is SQVTM, CDR2 ANQGSEA. CDR3 length: 13 residues. Trimming took off 3 bases at V and 3 bases at J, with 11 bases between the two ends. The CDR3 DNA is TGCAGCGTTGAGCTACCAGGGAAAGAGACCCAGTACTTC. Its protein is CSVELPGKETQYF.

The rearrangement links TRBV27 to TRBJ2-7; 11 bases align to TRBD2. The V segment lost 3 bases and the J segment 4 bases; nucleotides outside the gene matches: 2. The CDR3 length is 14 residues. The germline V gene has CDR1 MNHEY and CDR2 SMNVEV (reference sequence). The CDR3 bases are TGTGCCAGCAGTTTTAGCGGGAGGGATTACGAGCAGTACTTC. Residues: CASSFSGRDYEQYF.

The chain couples TRBV13 to TRBJ2-7, with TRBD2 as a possible D gene (5 bases). Germline CDR1 PRHDT, CDR2 FYEKMQ (reference sequence). V gave up 5 bases and J gave up 2 bases, with 10 bases separating them. The CDR3 covers 13 residues. CDR3 in amino acids: CASSAPGTYEQYF. The CDR3 coding sequence is TGTGCCAGCAGCGCTCCCGGGACCTACGAGCAGTACTTC.

This clone is a singleton in its sample. This rearrangement joins TRBV9 to TRBJ1-1, with D possibly being TRBD1 (5 bases). The V end was cut by 2 bases, the J end by 5 bases, with 13 bases between. CDR1 and CDR2 from the germline V gene are SGDLS and YYNGEE. The CDR3 covers 14 residues. Here the CDR3 DNA reads TGTGCCAGCAGCGTGGCGGCGGGGCCTACTGAAGCTTTCTTT. Amino acid sequence: CASSVAAGPTEAFF.

This clone was seen once. The rearrangement joins TRBV6-5 to TRBJ1-3, with 10 nucleotides matching TRBD1. The V gene's germline CDR1 is MNHEY and CDR2 SVGAGI. This CDR3 has 15 residues. With 7 bases clipped from V and 2 bases from J, the junction kept 5 bases outside the gene matches. The CDR3 reads CASTTDRGTGNTIYF. In DNA, the CDR3 is TGTGCCAGCACAACGGACAGGGGGACTGGAAACACCATATATTTT.

This rearrangement joins TRBV19 to TRBJ1-1, with TRBD1 identical over 9 bases. J lost 13 bases, V lost 5 bases, and 11 bases had no gene match. Germline values: CDR1 LNHDA, CDR2 SQIVND (reference sequence). This CDR3 spans 13 amino acids. For the CDR3, the DNA is TGTGCCAGTAGTTCCGGGACAGGGTCACTTGGTTTCTTT. This codes for CASSSGTGSLGFF.

This clone was seen a few times. The chain combines TRBV4-3 with TRBJ2-7, with TRBD1 matching over 8 bases. The CDR3 has 15 amino acids. With V trimmed by 4 bases and J by 0 bases, 5 bases remained unmatched. The germline V gene encodes CDR1 LGHNA and CDR2 YSLEER. CDR3 in DNA: TGCGCCAGCAGCCGTACCGGGACAGGCTCCTACGAGCAGTACTTC. This codes for CASSRTGTGSYEQYF.

The chain is built from TRBV5-4 and TRBJ2-3; 10 bases match TRBD2. This CDR3 comprises 16 residues. Germline V CDR1 and CDR2: SGHNT, YYREEE (reference sequence). V gave up 0 bases and J gave up 4 bases; unmatched junction bases: 5. CDR3 bases: TGTGCCAGCAGCTTGGCTAGCGGGAGTCGTGCAGATACGCAGTATTTT. Translating it yields CASSLASGSRADTQYF.

The CDR3 bases are TGTGCCAGCAGCGCAGACAAAAACTATGGCTACACCTTC. The encoded protein is CASSADKNYGYTF. The chain links TRBV7-8 to TRBJ1-2; the D is unclear. The germline V and J ends were trimmed by 5 bases and 2 bases, with 9 bases remaining between them. The CDR3 spans 13 residues. Germline V gene data show CDR1 as SGHVS and CDR2 as FQNEAQ.

This clone has a handful of counts. This chain connects TRBV3-1 (or the pseudogene TRBV3-2) to TRBJ2-1; 8 nucleotides match TRBD2. V was clipped by 4 bases and J by 10 bases; unmatched bases: 9. Germline CDR1 reads LGHDT; CDR2 reads YNNKEL (reference sequence). This CDR3 is built from 14 residues. This chain's CDR3 is CASSPRGLAGEQFF. The DNA for the CDR3 is TGTGCCAGCAGCCCCCGAGGGCTAGCGGGCGAGCAGTTCTTC.

Regarding this clone: The conserved phenylalanine or tryptophan normally closing the CDR3 is absent here, so this likely arose from a read error. The DNA is omitted, as the CDR3 cannot be located on it reliably, and the CDR3 follows TCRdb's listing. The rearrangement joins TRBV2 to TRBJ1-1; the table's D call TRBD1 went unverified against the DNA. Germline CDR1 and CDR2: SNHLY and FYNNEI. The CDR3 is 10 residues long, ends included. CDR3 region: CASSPDRPSR.

V usage is TRBV10-1 and J usage is TRBJ2-1, with 8 bases fitting TRBD1. The V gene end was trimmed by 3 bases and the J gene end by 8 bases; junction bases not matched to a gene: 12. The V gene's germline CDR1 is WNHNN and CDR2 SYGVQD (reference sequence). The CDR3 length is 16 residues. The CDR3 loop is CASSDGGQTGVYEQFF. In nucleotides, the CDR3 is TGCGCCAGCAGTGATGGGGGTCAGACAGGGGTCTATGAGCAGTTCTTC.